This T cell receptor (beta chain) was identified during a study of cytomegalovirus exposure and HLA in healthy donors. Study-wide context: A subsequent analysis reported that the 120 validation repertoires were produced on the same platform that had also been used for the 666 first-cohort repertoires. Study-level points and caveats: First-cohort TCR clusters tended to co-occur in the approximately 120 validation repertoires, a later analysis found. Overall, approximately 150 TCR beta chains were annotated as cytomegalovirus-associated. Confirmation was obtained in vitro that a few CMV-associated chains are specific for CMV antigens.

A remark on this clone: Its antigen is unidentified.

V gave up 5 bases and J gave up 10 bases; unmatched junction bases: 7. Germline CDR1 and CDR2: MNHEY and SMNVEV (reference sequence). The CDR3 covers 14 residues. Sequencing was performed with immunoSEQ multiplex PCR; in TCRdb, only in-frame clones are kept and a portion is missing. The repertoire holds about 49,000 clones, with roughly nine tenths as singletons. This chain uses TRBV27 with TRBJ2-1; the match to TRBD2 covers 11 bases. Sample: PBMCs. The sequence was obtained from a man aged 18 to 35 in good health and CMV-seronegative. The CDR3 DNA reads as TGTGCCAGCAGTGTGTTAGCGGGAGGGGGAGAGCAGTTCTTC. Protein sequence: CASSVLAGGGEQFF.